These T cell receptor beta chains were read from a single sample in a study of T-cell memory formation after mild COVID-19. MiXCR was run by TCRdb on the 5' RACE reads, yielding one entry per CDR3 protein. The repertoire holds about 320,000 distinct CDR3 sequences, with approximately 15% as singletons. Sequencing used PBMCs or a T cell subset sorted from them (not recorded which). The receptors come from a man between 18 and 29 years old who had mild COVID-19 (a few samples of this study predate the infection). Cell type and time point are not known. Each CDR3 is given with its conserved first and last residue.

v_call: TRBV5-1; j_call: TRBJ2-7; cdr3_aa: CASSLRRGLGGEQYF
v_call: TRBV18; j_call: TRBJ1-1; cdr3_aa: CASSLDSDTEAFF
v_call: TRBV14; j_call: TRBJ2-5; cdr3_aa: CASSRLRRTASWETQYF
v_call: TRBV5-5; j_call: TRBJ2-5; cdr3_aa: CASSWWSSGAETQYF
v_call: TRBV5-1; j_call: TRBJ1-5; cdr3_aa: CASSYDPNQPQHF
v_call: TRBV4-3; j_call: TRBJ2-1; cdr3_aa: CASSQGEGGAVWDEQFF
v_call: TRBV5-5; j_call: TRBJ2-2; cdr3_aa: CASSVTGTGNTGELFF
v_call: TRBV20-1; j_call: TRBJ1-4; cdr3_aa: CSARRDRRNEKLFF
v_call: TRBV20-1; j_call: TRBJ2-3; cdr3_aa: CSAREARGSADTQYF
v_call: TRBV5-1; j_call: TRBJ2-2; cdr3_aa: CASSLPEGEFPGELFF
v_call: TRBV5-6; j_call: TRBJ1-2; cdr3_aa: CASSTTGNGYTF
v_call: TRBV4-2; j_call: TRBJ2-5; cdr3_aa: CASSQELAGGRVEETQYF
v_call: TRBV18; j_call: TRBJ1-3; cdr3_aa: CASSPGPGNGNTIYF
v_call: TRBV6-6; j_call: TRBJ2-7; cdr3_aa: CASTPGDHEQYF
v_call: TRBV5-1; j_call: TRBJ2-1; cdr3_aa: CASSGESYNEQFF
v_call: TRBV7-9; j_call: TRBJ2-7; cdr3_aa: CASSAAGGPTYEQYF
v_call: TRBV3-1; j_call: TRBJ2-3; cdr3_aa: CASSLGGGGTQYF
v_call: TRBV5-1; j_call: TRBJ2-5; cdr3_aa: CASSWRGTRQETQYF
v_call: TRBV4-3; j_call: TRBJ1-2; cdr3_aa: CASSQREGYGYTF
v_call: TRBV10-2; j_call: TRBJ2-5; cdr3_aa: CASRTGQGRWETQYF
v_call: TRBV7-9; j_call: TRBJ1-6; cdr3_aa: CASSFAGRNSPLHF
v_call: TRBV9; j_call: TRBJ2-1; cdr3_aa: CASSERGGLVLNEQFF
v_call: TRBV4-3; j_call: TRBJ1-5; cdr3_aa: CASSQDREGPGQPQHF
v_call: TRBV12-3/TRBV12-4; j_call: TRBJ2-7; cdr3_aa: CASSFHGPYEQYF
v_call: TRBV12-5; j_call: TRBJ2-1; cdr3_aa: CASGLISGRSYNEQFF
v_call: TRBV29-1; j_call: TRBJ1-1; cdr3_aa: CSVDRGYTEAFF
v_call: TRBV9; j_call: TRBJ1-4; cdr3_aa: CASSVPENNEKLFF
v_call: TRBV2; j_call: TRBJ1-5; cdr3_aa: CASSEAPPLGRHNQPQHF
v_call: TRBV12-3/TRBV12-4; j_call: TRBJ2-7; cdr3_aa: CASSLVFGLTYEQYF
v_call: TRBV20-1; j_call: TRBJ2-3; cdr3_aa: CSAAPSDTQYF
v_call: TRBV15; j_call: TRBJ2-5; cdr3_aa: CATSEGQILQETQYF
v_call: TRBV4-1; j_call: TRBJ1-2; cdr3_aa: CASSPHPAGTYGYTF
v_call: TRBV3-1; j_call: TRBJ2-1; cdr3_aa: CASSQGTSRNNEQFF
v_call: TRBV12-3/TRBV12-4; j_call: TRBJ2-2; cdr3_aa: CASSWGTTNTGELFF
v_call: TRBV12-3/TRBV12-4; j_call: TRBJ1-1; cdr3_aa: CASSPWRRRKTEAFF
v_call: TRBV6-6; j_call: TRBJ2-1; cdr3_aa: CASSFDLTLGHDEQFF
v_call: TRBV30; j_call: TRBJ2-7; cdr3_aa: CAWSVPGARDEQYF
v_call: TRBV6-6; j_call: TRBJ1-4; cdr3_aa: CASSGLGAFEKLFF
v_call: TRBV6-6; j_call: TRBJ2-5; cdr3_aa: CASSTGTGKTQYF
v_call: TRBV18; j_call: TRBJ2-3; cdr3_aa: CASSLAGDRTDTQYF
v_call: TRBV7-6; j_call: TRBJ1-1; cdr3_aa: CASSSVGRQTNTEAFF
v_call: TRBV11-2; j_call: TRBJ2-5; cdr3_aa: CASSLDPSGGLEETQYF
v_call: TRBV7-9; j_call: TRBJ2-1; cdr3_aa: CASSFTGFYNEQFF
v_call: TRBV5-1; j_call: TRBJ1-4; cdr3_aa: CASSHDEGRKKLFF
v_call: TRBV20-1; j_call: TRBJ1-2; cdr3_aa: CSAGPDRGLLGYTF
v_call: TRBV2; j_call: TRBJ2-5; cdr3_aa: CASRYYTQYF
v_call: TRBV20-1; j_call: TRBJ2-7; cdr3_aa: CSAREKGGIEQYF
v_call: TRBV5-5; j_call: TRBJ2-3; cdr3_aa: CASTFEQGADTQYF
v_call: TRBV4-1; j_call: TRBJ2-3; cdr3_aa: CASSQDSGVGSDTQYF
v_call: TRBV7-9; j_call: TRBJ2-5; cdr3_aa: CASSSQAETQYF
v_call: TRBV5-1; j_call: TRBJ2-1; cdr3_aa: CASRPTSGGFYNEQFF
v_call: TRBV5-1; j_call: TRBJ1-4; cdr3_aa: CASSLDSGVSANEKLFF